This T cell receptor (beta chain) was sequenced during a study of blood T cell repertoires in COVID-19. At the level of the study: Acute and convalescent COVID-19 specimens originated in the United States, Italy and Spain. In each case, the material was cDNA or gDNA derived from T cells, B-cell-depleted T cells, or PBMCs.

Generated by immunoSEQ multiplex PCR, the TCRdb table keeps only in-frame clones and is missing some. Here the sample spans under 200,000 clones, around four fifths being singletons. CDR1 and CDR2 (germline): SGHNT, YENEEA. V shed 8 bases and J shed 0 bases, with 6 bases lying between them. CDR3 length: 12 residues. The clonotype comes from a man between 65 and 85 years old with acute or convalescent COVID-19. The rearrangement links TRBV11-3 to TRBJ2-3; a possible D gene is TRBD2 (5 bases). Material: peripheral blood. The CDR3 nucleotides are TGTGCCAGCCGCGGGAGCACAGATACGCAGTATTTT. This encodes CASRGSTDTQYF.